There are a few counts of the clone carrying this TCR beta chain. Its antigen is unknown. This entry is derived from a study of post-analysis software for immune sequencing data. The overall study: Progressive-relapsing, secondary progressive and relapsing-remitting multiple sclerosis were among the disease courses included.

Trimming took 4 bases from V and 1 from J, leaving 10 bases between them. CDR1 is MGHDK, CDR2 SYGVNS, per germline. The length of the CDR3 is 14 residues. General study points: Normalized Chao1 diversity was significantly lower in multiple sclerosis patients than in controls. When patients were compared with controls, about five TRBV segments were more frequent, TRBV5-6, TRBV5-1 and TRBV20-1 among them.

Unique molecular identifiers had been added to the TCR beta cDNA libraries. TCRdb passed the PCR reads through MiXCR, listing each CDR3 protein once. The table shows 750,000 to 950,000 distinct CDR3 sequences, with under 70% occurring only once. This sequence joins TRBV25-1 and TRBJ2-5; D is undetermined. Sequenced sample: blood. The clonotype was recovered from a girl aged 10-17 years with multiple sclerosis. The CDR3 region has the DNA TGTGCCAGCAGTGCCGGGTGGAGCCAAGAGACCCAGTACTTC. It encodes CASSAGWSQETQYF.